The subject of this entry is one T cell receptor beta chain. What it binds is unknown. These data belong to a study of CXCR3-negative and CXCR3-positive naive CD8 T cells. Findings and caveats of the study: CXCR3-positive naive cells carried more hydrophobic TRB CDR3s than CXCR3-negative naive cells did.

The libraries of TRB cDNA were prepared using 5' RACE with UMI labels. TCRdb reprocessed the 5' RACE reads, with one entry per CDR3 protein and no DNA. The sample totals under 150,000 distinct CDR3 sequences; its top ten clones hold around 0.3%. Germline V gene sequence: CDR1 MNHEY, CDR2 SVGEGT. The CDR3 sequence is 15 residues long. This clonotype originated in a human donor in good health. Some clones in this sample may be carry-over from other donors' samples. This chain joins TRBV6-2 or TRBV6-3 and TRBJ2-7; TCRdb gives TRBD1 as the D gene, but with no DNA this cannot be confirmed. The sample taken for sequencing was naive CXCR3+ CD8+ T cells from blood. Indicated subset: CD45RO-CCR7+CD27+CD95- naive CD8+ T cells expressing CXCR3 (TNR3+). CDR3 residues: CASTTGAGHSYEQYF.